The entry below describes one TCR beta chain. The antigen is unknown. Some clones are missing from TCRdb's copy, which holds only in-frame ones; the method was immunoSEQ multiplex PCR. This sample yields 26,000 or so clones, of which 72% are seen a single time; under 12% belongs to the top ten. The CDR3 totals 13 residues. Germline CDR1 reads SGHTA; CDR2 reads FQGNSA. With 4 bases removed from V and 4 bases from J, the gap between germline ends came to 7 bases. ViraFEST used viral peptide pools to expand antigen-specific CD4+ T cells before sequencing. Following 10 days of culture, CD4+ T cells were isolated. According to the study, vaccine recipients showed no prior SARS-CoV-2 infection and negative nucleocapsid antibodies. The data derive from a study of vaccination effects on CD4 cells after COVID-19. Study-wide findings and caveats: Common cold coronaviruses were cross-recognized by only 1 of 255 vaccine-induced clones in healthy vaccinees. Marked contraction was observed in infection-induced and vaccine-induced clones late after vaccination.

This chain joins TRBV7-2 and TRBJ2-2; D unresolved. Sequenced material: CD4+ T cells from PBMCs cultured with SARS-CoV-2 spike peptides, taken before COVID-19 vaccination. The receptor was isolated from a human donor who received a COVID-19 vaccine. CDR3 in DNA: TGTGCCAGCAGCTCCGATGGCACCGGGGAGCTGTTTTTT. Its protein product is CASSSDGTGELFF.